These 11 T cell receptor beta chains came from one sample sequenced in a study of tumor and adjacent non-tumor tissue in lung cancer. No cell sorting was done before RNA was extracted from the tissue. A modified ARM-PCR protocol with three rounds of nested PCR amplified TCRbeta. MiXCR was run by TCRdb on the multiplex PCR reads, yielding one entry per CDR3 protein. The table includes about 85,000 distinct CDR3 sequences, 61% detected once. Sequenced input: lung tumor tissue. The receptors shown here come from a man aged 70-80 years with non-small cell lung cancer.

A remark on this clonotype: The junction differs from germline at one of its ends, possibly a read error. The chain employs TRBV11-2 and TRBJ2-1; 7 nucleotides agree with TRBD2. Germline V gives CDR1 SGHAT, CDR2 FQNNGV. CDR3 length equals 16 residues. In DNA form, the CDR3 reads TGTGCCAGCAGGCGGTCGTTCGCGGGGGAAAACAATGAACAGTTCTTC. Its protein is CASRRSFAGENNEQFF.

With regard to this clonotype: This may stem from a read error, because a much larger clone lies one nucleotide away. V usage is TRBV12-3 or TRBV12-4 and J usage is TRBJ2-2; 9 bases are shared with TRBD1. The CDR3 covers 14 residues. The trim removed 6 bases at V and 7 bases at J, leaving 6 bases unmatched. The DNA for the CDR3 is TGTGCCAGCAGGCCCGAGACAGGGGGCGGGGAGCTGTTTTTT. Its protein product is CASRPETGGGELFF.

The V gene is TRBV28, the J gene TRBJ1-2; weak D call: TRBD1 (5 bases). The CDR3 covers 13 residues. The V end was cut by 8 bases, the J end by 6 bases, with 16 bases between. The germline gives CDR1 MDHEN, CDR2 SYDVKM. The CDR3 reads CASSRDSEDGYTF. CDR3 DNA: TGTGCCAGCTCCCGAGACAGCGAAGATGGCTACACCTTC.

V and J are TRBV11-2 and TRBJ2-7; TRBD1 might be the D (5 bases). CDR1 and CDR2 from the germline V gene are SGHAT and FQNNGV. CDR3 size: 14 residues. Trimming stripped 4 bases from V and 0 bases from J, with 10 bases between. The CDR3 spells CASSSAGNSYEQYF. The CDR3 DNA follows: TGTGCCAGCAGCTCAGCAGGGAACTCCTACGAGCAGTACTTC.

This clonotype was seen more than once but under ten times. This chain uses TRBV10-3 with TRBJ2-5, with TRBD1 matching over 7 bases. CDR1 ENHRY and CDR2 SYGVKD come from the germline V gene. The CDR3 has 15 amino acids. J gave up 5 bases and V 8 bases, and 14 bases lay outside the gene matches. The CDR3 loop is CAIGKGAGTVETQYF. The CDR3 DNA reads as TGTGCCATCGGAAAGGGGGCTGGTACTGTTGAGACCCAGTACTTC.

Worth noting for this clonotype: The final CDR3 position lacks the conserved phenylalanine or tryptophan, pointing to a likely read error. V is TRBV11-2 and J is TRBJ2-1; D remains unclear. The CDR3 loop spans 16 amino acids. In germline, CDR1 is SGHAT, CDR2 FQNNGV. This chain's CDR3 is CASSITGPWNHNGQFS. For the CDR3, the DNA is TGTGCCAGCAGCATAACCGGGCCCTGGAACCACAATGGGCAGTTCTCC.

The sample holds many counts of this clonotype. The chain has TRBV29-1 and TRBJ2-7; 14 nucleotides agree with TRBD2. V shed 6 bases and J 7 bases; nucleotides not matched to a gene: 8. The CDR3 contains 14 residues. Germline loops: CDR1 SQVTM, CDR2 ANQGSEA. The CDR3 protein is CSVGTSGSGREQYF. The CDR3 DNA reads TGCAGCGTGGGGACTAGCGGGAGTGGAAGGGAGCAGTACTTC.

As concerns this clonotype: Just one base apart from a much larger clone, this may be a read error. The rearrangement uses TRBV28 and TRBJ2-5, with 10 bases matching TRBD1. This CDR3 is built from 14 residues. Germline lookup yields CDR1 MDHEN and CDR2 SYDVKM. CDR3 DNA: TGTGCCAGCAGTTTCGGACAGGGGGTAAAGACCCGGTACTTC. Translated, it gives CASSFGQGVKTRYF.

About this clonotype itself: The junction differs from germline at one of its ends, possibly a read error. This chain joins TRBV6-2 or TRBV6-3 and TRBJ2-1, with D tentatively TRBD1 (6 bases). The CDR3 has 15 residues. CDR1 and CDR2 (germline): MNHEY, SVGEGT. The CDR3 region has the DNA TGTGCAAGCAGCAACTTCGGACAGAACCACAATGAGCAGTCCTTC. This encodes CASSNFGQNHNEQSF.

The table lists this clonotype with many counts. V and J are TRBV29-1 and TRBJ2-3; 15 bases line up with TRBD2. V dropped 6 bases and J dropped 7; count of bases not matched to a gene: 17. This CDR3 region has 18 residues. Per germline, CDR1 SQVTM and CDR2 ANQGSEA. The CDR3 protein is CSVGPGTSGRPISYTQYF. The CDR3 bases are TGCAGCGTGGGTCCCGGGACTAGCGGGAGGCCTATTTCTTATACGCAGTATTTT.

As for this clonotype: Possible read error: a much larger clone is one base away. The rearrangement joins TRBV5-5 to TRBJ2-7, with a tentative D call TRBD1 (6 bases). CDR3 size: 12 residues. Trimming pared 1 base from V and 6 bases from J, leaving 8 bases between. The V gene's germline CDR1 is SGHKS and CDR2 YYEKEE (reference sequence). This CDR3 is CASSLIGGEQYF. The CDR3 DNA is TGTGCCAGCAGCTTGATAGGGGGCGAGCAGTACTTC.